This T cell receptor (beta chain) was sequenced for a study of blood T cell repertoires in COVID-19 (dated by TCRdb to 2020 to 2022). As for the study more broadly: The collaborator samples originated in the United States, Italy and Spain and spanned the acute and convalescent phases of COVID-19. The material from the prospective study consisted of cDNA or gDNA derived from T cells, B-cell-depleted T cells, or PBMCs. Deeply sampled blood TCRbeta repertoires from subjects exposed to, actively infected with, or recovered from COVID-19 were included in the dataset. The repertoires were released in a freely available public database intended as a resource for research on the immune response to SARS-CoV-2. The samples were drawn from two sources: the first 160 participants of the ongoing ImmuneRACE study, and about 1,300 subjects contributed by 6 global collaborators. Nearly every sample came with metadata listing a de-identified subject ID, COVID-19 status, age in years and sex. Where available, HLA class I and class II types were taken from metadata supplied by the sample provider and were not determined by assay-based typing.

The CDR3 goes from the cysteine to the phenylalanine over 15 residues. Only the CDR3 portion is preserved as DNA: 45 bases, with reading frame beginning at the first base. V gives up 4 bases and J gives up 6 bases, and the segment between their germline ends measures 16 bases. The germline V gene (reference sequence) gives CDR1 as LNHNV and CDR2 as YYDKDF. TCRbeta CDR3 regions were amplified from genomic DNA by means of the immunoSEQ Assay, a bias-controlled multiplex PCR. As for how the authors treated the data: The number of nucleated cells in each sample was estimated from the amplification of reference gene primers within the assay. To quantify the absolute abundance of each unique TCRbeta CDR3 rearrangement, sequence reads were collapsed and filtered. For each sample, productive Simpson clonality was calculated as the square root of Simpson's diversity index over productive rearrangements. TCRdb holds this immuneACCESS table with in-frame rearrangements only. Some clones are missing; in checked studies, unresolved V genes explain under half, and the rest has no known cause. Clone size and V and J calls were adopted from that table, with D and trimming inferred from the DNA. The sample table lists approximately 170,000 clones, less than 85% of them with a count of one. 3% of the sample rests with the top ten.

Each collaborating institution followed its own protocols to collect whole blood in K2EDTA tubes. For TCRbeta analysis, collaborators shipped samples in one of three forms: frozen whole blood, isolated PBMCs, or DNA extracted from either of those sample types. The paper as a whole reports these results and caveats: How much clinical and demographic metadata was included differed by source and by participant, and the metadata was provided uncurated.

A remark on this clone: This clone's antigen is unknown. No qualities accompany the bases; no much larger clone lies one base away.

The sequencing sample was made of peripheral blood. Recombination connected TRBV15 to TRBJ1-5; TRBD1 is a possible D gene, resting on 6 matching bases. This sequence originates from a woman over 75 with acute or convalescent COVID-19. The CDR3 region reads CATSTHRVEGQPQHF. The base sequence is TGTGCCACCAGCACTCACAGGGTTGAGGGTCAGCCCCAGCATTTT.